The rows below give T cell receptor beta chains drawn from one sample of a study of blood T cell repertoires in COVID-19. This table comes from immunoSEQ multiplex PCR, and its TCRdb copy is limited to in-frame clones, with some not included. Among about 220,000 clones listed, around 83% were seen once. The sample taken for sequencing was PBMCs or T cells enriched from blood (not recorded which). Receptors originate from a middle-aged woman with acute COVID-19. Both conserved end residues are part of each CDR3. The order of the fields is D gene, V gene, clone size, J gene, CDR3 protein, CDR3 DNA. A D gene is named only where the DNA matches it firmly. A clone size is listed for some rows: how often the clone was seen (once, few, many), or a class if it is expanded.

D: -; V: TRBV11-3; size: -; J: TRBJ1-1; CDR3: CASSLGGVDTEAFF; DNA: TGTGCCAGCAGCTTGGGGGGGGTAGACACTGAAGCTTTCTTT
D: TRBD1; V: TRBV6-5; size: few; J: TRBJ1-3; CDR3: CASRLGQHSGNTIYF; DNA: TGTGCCAGCAGACTGGGACAGCACTCTGGAAACACCATATATTTT
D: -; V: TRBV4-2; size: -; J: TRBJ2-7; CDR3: CASSQDAGLSSYEQYF; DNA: TGTGCCAGCAGCCAAGATGCGGGGCTGAGCTCCTACGAGCAGTACTTC
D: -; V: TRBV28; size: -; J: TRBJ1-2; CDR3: CASSRGGYGYTF; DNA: TGTGCCAGCAGTCGCGGTGGGTATGGCTACACCTTC
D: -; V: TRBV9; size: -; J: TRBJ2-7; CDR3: CASSPTSEGQYEQYF; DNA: TGTGCCAGCAGCCCCACATCGGAGGGACAGTACGAGCAGTACTTC
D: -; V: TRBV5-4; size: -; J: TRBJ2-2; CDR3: CASSPDTATGELFF; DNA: TGTGCCAGCAGCCCCGACACGGCCACCGGGGAGCTGTTTTTT
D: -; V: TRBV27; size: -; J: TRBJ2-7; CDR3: CASSFSAQGSSYEQYF; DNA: TGTGCCAGCAGTTTCTCGGCACAGGGAAGTTCCTACGAGCAGTACTTC
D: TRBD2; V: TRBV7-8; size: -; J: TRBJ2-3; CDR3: CASSLAGLAGGSDTQYF; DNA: TGTGCCAGCAGCTTAGCAGGACTAGCGGGGGGTTCAGATACGCAGTATTTT
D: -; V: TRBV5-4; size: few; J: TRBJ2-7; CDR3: CASSFPGVSYEQYF; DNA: TGTGCCAGCAGCTTTCCGGGTGTCTCCTACGAGCAGTACTTC
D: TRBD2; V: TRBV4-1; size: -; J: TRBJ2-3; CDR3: CASSQGPSGVSTDTQYF; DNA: TGCGCCAGCAGCCAAGGCCCTAGCGGGGTTAGCACAGATACGCAGTATTTT
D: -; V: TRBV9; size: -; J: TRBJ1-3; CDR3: CASSYGRGSGNTIYF; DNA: TGTGCCAGCAGCTATGGGAGGGGGTCTGGAAACACCATATATTTT
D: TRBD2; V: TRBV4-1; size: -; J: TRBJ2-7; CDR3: CASSQRLAGSSTSYEQYF; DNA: TGCGCCAGCAGCCAACGCTTAGCGGGGAGCTCTACTTCCTACGAGCAGTACTTC
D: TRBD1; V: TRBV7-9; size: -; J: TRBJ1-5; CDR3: CASSLGTGVGYSNQPQHF; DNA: TGTGCCAGCAGCTTAGGGACAGGGGTGGGCTATAGCAATCAGCCCCAGCATTTT
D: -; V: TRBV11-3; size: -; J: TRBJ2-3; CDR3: CASSFAGADTQYF; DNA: TGTGCCAGCAGCTTTGCCGGGGCAGATACGCAGTATTTT
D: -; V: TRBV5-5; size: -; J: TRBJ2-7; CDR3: CASSLGHGASYEQYF; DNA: TGTGCCAGCAGCTTGGGCCACGGAGCCTCCTACGAGCAGTACTTC
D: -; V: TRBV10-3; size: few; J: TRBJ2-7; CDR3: CAISQAQTTSYEQYF; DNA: TGTGCCATCAGTCAAGCCCAAACTACTTCCTACGAGCAGTACTTC
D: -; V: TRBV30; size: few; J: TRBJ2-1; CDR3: CAWGGGSRDPFF; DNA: -
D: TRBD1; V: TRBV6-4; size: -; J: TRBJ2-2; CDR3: CASTMGQPNTGELFF; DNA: TGTGCCAGCACCATGGGACAGCCGAACACCGGGGAGCTGTTTTTT
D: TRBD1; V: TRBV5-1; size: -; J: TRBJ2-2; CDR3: CASSRDRLTGELFF; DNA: TGCGCCAGCAGCCGGGACAGGCTCACCGGGGAGCTGTTTTTT
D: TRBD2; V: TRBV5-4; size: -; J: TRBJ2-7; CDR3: CASSLGREFSNEQYF; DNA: TGTGCCAGCAGCTTGGGGCGGGAGTTTTCGAACGAGCAGTACTTC
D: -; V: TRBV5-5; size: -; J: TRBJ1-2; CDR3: CASSLTAKSYTF; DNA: TGTGCCAGCAGCTTGACAGCAAAGAGCTACACCTTC
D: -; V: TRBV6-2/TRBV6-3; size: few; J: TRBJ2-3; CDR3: CASSYTGTSTDTQYF; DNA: TGTGCCAGCAGTTATACCGGGACTAGCACAGATACGCAGTATTTT
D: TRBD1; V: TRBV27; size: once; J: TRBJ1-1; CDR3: CASTGQGAKGQSNTEAFF; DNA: TGTGCCAGCACCGGACAGGGGGCTAAAGGGCAATCGAACACTGAAGCTTTCTTT
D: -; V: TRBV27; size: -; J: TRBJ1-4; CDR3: CASSSLRSSTNEKLFF; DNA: TGTGCCAGCAGTTCCCTCAGGTCTTCAACTAATGAAAAACTGTTTTTT
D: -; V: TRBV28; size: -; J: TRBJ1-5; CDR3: CASCLGALAQHF; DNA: TGTGCCAGCTGTCTGGGGGCTCTGGCCCAGCATTTT
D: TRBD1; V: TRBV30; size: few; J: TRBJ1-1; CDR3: CAWSGQGNTEAFF; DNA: TGTGCCTGGAGTGGACAGGGAAACACTGAAGCTTTCTTT
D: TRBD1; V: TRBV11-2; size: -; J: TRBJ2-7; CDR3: CASSPNRGQGEGEQYF; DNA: TGTGCCAGCAGCCCCAACAGGGGACAGGGGGAAGGCGAGCAGTACTTC
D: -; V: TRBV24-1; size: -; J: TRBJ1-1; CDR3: CATSGQEAFF; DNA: TGTGCCACCAGTGGACAGGAAGCTTTCTTT
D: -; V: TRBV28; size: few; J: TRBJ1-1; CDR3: CASSPLGRRGAEAFF; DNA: TGTGCCAGCAGTCCCCTCGGGCGGCGGGGGGCTGAAGCTTTCTTT
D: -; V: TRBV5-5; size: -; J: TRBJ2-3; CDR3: CASSPQTRFDPTQYF; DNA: TGTGCCAGCAGCCCCCAGACTAGATTTGATCCCACGCAGTATTTT
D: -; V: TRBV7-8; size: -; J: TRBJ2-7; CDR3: CASSLLTEYEQYF; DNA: TGTGCCAGCAGCTTGCTGACAGAGTACGAGCAGTACTTC
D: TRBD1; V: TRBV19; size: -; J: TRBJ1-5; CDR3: CASKVGTGLNQPQHF; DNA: TGTGCCAGTAAAGTAGGGACAGGGTTGAATCAGCCCCAGCATTTT
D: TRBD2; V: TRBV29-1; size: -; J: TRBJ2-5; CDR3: CSVGASGSGKTQYF; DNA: TGCAGCGTTGGGGCTAGCGGGAGCGGTAAGACCCAGTACTTC
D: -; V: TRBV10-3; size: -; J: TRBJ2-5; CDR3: CAISESEYQETQYF; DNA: TGTGCCATCAGTGAGTCGGAGTACCAAGAGACCCAGTACTTC
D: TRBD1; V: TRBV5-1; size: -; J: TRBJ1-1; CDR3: CASSSTGTGVNTEAFF; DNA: TGCGCCAGCAGCTCTACTGGGACAGGGGTGAACACTGAAGCTTTCTTT
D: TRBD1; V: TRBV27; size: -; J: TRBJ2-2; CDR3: CASSFPGRTGETGELFF; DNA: TGTGCCAGCAGTTTCCCCGGGAGGACAGGGGAAACCGGGGAGCTGTTTTTT
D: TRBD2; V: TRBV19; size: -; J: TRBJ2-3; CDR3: CASSATTGRTSDTQYF; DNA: TGTGCCAGTAGTGCTACTACCGGGAGGACGTCGGATACGCAGTATTTT
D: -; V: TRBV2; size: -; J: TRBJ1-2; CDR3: CASSGDRYGYTF; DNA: TGTGCCAGCAGTGGCGATCGATATGGCTACACCTTC
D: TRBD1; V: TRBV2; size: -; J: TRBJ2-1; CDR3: CASSPLGQGAHNEQFF; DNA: TGTGCCAGCAGTCCACTGGGACAGGGGGCCCACAATGAGCAGTTCTTC
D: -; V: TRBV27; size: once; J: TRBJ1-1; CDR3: CASSFFQVGTEAFF; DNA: TGTGCCAGCAGTTTTTTCCAGGTTGGAACTGAAGCTTTCTTT
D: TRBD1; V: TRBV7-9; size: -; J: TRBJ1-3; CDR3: CASQDTGAGNTIYF; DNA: TGTGCCAGCCAGGACACAGGGGCTGGAAACACCATATATTTT
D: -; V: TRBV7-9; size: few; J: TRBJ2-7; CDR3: CASSLWADKVYEQYF; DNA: TGTGCCAGCAGCCTATGGGCAGATAAAGTCTACGAGCAGTACTTC
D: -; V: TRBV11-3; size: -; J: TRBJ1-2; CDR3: CASGRSRDNYGYTF; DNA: TGTGCCAGCGGGCGAAGTAGAGATAACTATGGCTACACCTTC
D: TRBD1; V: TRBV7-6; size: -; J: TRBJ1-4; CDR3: CASARGSGQAFEKLFF; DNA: TGTGCCAGCGCCCGGGGGTCGGGACAGGCTTTTGAAAAACTGTTTTTT
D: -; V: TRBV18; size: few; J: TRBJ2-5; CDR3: CASRSRAGPQETQYF; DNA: TGTGCCAGCCGAAGTAGGGCGGGGCCCCAAGAGACCCAGTACTTC
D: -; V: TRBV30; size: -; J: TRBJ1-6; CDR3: CAWRIGGLSYNSPLHF; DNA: TGTGCCTGGAGGATCGGGGGGCTTTCCTATAATTCACCCCTCCACTTT
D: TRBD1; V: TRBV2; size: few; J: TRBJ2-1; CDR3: CASRADRAQFF; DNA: TGTGCCAGCAGAGCGGACAGGGCCCAGTTCTTC
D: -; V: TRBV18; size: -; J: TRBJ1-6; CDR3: CASSPPQGDNSPLHF; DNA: TGTGCCAGCTCACCACCGCAGGGCGATAATTCACCCCTCCACTTT
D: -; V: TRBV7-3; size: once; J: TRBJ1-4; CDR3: CASSPLAKGLTNEKLFF; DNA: TGTGCCAGCAGCCCCCTAGCCAAGGGACTGACTAATGAAAAACTGTTTTTT
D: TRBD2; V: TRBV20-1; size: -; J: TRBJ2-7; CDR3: CSARAGGEQYF; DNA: TGCAGTGCTAGAGCGGGAGGCGAGCAGTACTTC
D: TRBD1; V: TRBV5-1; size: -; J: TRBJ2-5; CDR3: CASSSPDRGETQYF; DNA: TGCGCCAGCAGCTCCCCGGACAGGGGTGAGACCCAGTACTTC
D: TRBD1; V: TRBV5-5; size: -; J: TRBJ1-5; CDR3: CASSPTGGVGNQPQHF; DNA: TGTGCCAGCAGTCCCACAGGGGGCGTTGGCAATCAGCCCCAGCATTTT
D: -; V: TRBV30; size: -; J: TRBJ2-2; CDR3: CAWSPFGAGELFF; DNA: TGTGCCTGGAGTCCCTTCGGGGCCGGGGAGCTGTTTTTT
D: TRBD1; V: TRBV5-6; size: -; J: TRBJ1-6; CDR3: CASSLGAGGKSPLHF; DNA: TGTGCCAGCAGCTTGGGGGCAGGGGGCAAATCACCCCTCCACTTT
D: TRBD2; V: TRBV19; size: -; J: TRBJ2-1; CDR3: CASSVRLAGGLYNEQFF; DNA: TGTGCCAGTAGCGTCAGACTAGCGGGAGGGCTCTACAATGAGCAGTTCTTC